The following is a TCR beta chain sequence with its context. Its cognate antigen has yet to be identified. Base qualities are not at hand, and no much larger clone is one base apart. TCRbeta CDR3 regions were amplified from genomic DNA by means of the immunoSEQ Assay, a bias-controlled multiplex PCR. In the original analysis: Within the assay, amplification of reference gene primers was used to estimate how many nucleated cells each sample contained. Sequence reads were collapsed and filtered to measure the absolute abundance of every unique TCRbeta CDR3 rearrangement. For each sample, productive Simpson clonality was calculated as the square root of Simpson's diversity index across productive rearrangements. The table comes from immuneACCESS by way of TCRdb, which keeps in-frame sequences with V and J called. Part of the clones is missing from these tables; in studies checked, under half for an unresolved V gene and the rest for unknown reasons. V, J and clone size were drawn from that table, and D and trimming were deduced from the DNA. The sample yields under 50,000 clones; 65% to 85% were counted once. Clones ranked in the top ten supply 50% to 75% of the sample.

The data originate from a study of blood T cell repertoires in COVID-19 (TCRdb year 2020). Describing the broader study: The collaborator samples originated in the United States, Italy and Spain and spanned the acute and convalescent phases of COVID-19. Deeply sampled blood TCRbeta repertoires from subjects exposed to, actively infected with, or recovered from COVID-19 were included in the dataset. The prospective study material was composed of cDNA or gDNA derived from T cells, B-cell-depleted T cells, or PBMCs. Where available, HLA class I and class II types were obtained from metadata supplied by the sample provider rather than from assay-based typing. The repertoires were released in a freely available public database meant as a resource for research on the immune response to SARS-CoV-2. The sample metadata nearly always contained a de-identified subject ID, COVID-19 status, age in years and sex. The samples were drawn from two sources: the first 160 participants of the ongoing ImmuneRACE study, and 1,200 or so subjects contributed by 6 global collaborators.

Collaborating institutions collected whole blood in K2EDTA tubes following their own protocols. For TCRbeta analysis, collaborator samples were shipped as frozen whole blood, as isolated PBMCs, or as DNA extracted from either sample type. What the research found in general, with its limitations: The quantity of clinical and demographic metadata differed by source and by participant and was supplied without curation.

The clonotype originates from an older man with acute or convalescent COVID-19. The sequencing sample was made of peripheral blood.

Here is the DNA: TGCAGCGTTGAAGTCGGGGGAATTGGAAACACCATATATTTT. It translates to CSVEVGGIGNTIYF. The chain employs TRBV29-1 and TRBJ1-3; D gene: possibly TRBD1, on 5 matching bases. The trim is 1 base for V and 3 bases for J, with a gap of 10 bases between the germline ends. The CDR3 has 14 amino acids, counting the end cysteine and phenylalanine. The kept DNA is CDR3 alone, 42 bases in frame from the first base. CDR1 SQVTM and CDR2 ANQGSEA were looked up in the germline V gene.